Presented here are 23 T cell receptor beta chains from one specimen sequenced in a study of blood T cell repertoires in COVID-19. Generated by immunoSEQ multiplex PCR, the TCRdb table keeps only in-frame clones and is missing some. The top ten hold roughly 6% of the sample, which has some 300,000 clones, 85% to 90% seen once. Sequencing was done on a sample of peripheral blood. These receptors all stem from a woman aged 45-65 years with COVID-19, enrolled during active disease.

This chain links TRBV7-6 with TRBJ2-3; 10 bases line up with TRBD2. J was trimmed by 8 bases and V by 1 base; bases with no gene match: 9. Germline V gene data show CDR1 as SGHVS and CDR2 as FNYEAQ. The CDR3 totals 16 residues. CDR3 nucleotide sequence: TGTGCCAGCAGCTTAGTGAGGGCTAGCGGGAGTGGTACGCAGTATTTT. Translated, it gives CASSLVRASGSGTQYF.

The chain joins TRBV14 to TRBJ1-4; TRBD1 agrees at 7 bases. Per the germline V gene, CDR1 is SGHDN and CDR2 is FVKESK. V shed 4 bases and J 0 bases; nucleotides not matched to a gene: 2. This CDR3 region has 15 residues. CDR3 sequence reads: CASSLQGATNEKLFF. In nucleotides, the CDR3 is TGTGCCAGCAGCCTGCAGGGGGCAACTAATGAAAAACTGTTTTTT.

The chain couples TRBV5-4 to TRBJ2-1; maybe TRBD2 (6 bases). Germline-derived CDR1 and CDR2 are SGHNT and YYREEE (reference sequence). The CDR3 extends over 12 amino acids. V gave up 2 bases and J gave up 10 bases, with 10 bases separating them. CDR3 region: CASSFSGREQFF. The CDR3 nucleotides read TGTGCCAGCAGCTTTTCGGGGAGGGAGCAGTTCTTC.

V gene TRBV30 combines with J gene TRBJ2-7; D is unresolved. The CDR3 extends over 12 amino acids. The germline gives CDR1 GTSNPN, CDR2 SVGIG (reference sequence). Trimming took off 5 bases at V and 3 bases at J, with 11 bases between the two ends. The CDR3 spells CAWGPQVYEQYF. CDR3 nucleotides: TGTGCCTGGGGGCCCCAGGTCTACGAGCAGTACTTC. Looking up the rest from reference TRBV30 and TRBJ2-7 gives the full variable domain: SQTIHQWPATLVQPVGSPLSLECTVEGTSNPNLYWYRQAAGRGLQLLFYSVGIGQISSEVPQNLSASRPQDRQFILSSKKLLLSDSGFYLCAWGPQVYEQYFGPGTRLTVT.

The V call is TRBV19, the J call TRBJ1-1; D may be TRBD1 (5 bases). From germline, CDR1 is LNHDA and CDR2 SQIVND (reference sequence). V gave up 0 bases and J gave up 3 bases, with 11 bases separating them. This CDR3 comprises 15 residues. CDR3 sequence reads: CASSIDKGIYTEAFF. The CDR3 DNA is TGTGCCAGTAGTATAGACAAGGGGATATACACTGAAGCTTTCTTT.

The rearrangement joins TRBV19 to TRBJ1-2; D ambiguous. Between the trimmed V and J ends, which lost 8 bases and 0 bases, there was a span of 22 bases. CDR1 is LNHDA and CDR2 is SQIVND in the germline V gene (reference sequence). The CDR3 totals 17 residues. CDR3 in amino acids: CASPPHIYGPTNYGYTF. The CDR3 bases are TGTGCCAGTCCACCTCACATTTATGGGCCTACTAACTATGGCTACACCTTC.

This rearrangement joins TRBV27 to TRBJ1-1, with a tentative D call TRBD1 (6 bases). Between the trimmed V and J ends, which lost 5 bases and 2 bases, there was a span of 12 bases. The CDR3 contains 14 residues. The germline V gene has CDR1 MNHEY and CDR2 SMNVEV (reference sequence). CDR3 DNA sequence: TGTGCCAGCAGTCCGGGGACACCTAACACTGAAGCTTTCTTT. Its protein product is CASSPGTPNTEAFF.

The CDR3 loop is CASGHGGATEAFF. In DNA, the CDR3 is TGCGCCAGCGGGCACGGTGGGGCTACTGAAGCTTTCTTT. The rearrangement links TRBV5-1 to TRBJ1-1; TRBD1 is a possible D gene (5 bases). The CDR3 totals 13 residues. CDR1 and CDR2 (germline): SGHRS, YFSETQ. V shed 7 bases and J shed 5 bases, with 15 bases lying between them.

The chain links TRBV27 to TRBJ1-1; a possible D gene is TRBD1 (5 bases). Trimming took 5 bases from V and 4 from J, leaving 20 bases between them. In germline, CDR1 is MNHEY, CDR2 SMNVEV (reference sequence). The CDR3 contains 16 residues. CDR3 DNA sequence: TGTGCCAGCAGTCGCTCGGCAGGGCGGGAGGGCACTGAAGCTTTCTTT. Encoded protein: CASSRSAGREGTEAFF.

The chain uses TRBV10-3 and TRBJ2-6, with a tentative D call TRBD1 (5 bases). Trimming removed 8 bases at V and 2 bases at J, with 10 bases between. The CDR3 consists of 14 residues. Germline lookup yields CDR1 ENHRY and CDR2 SYGVKD. CDR3 bases: TGTGCCATCGGGGCCGGAACTGGGGCCAACGTCCTGACTTTC. Amino acid sequence: CAIGAGTGANVLTF.

The CDR3 DNA sequence: TGTGCCAGTAGTATAGGAGATTCACGGAGTGCCGGGGAGCTGTTTTTT. It is translated as CASSIGDSRSAGELFF. V is TRBV19 and J is TRBJ2-2; D unclear. V dropped 1 base and J dropped 6 bases, with 15 bases sitting between them. From germline, CDR1 is LNHDA and CDR2 SQIVND (reference sequence). This CDR3 region has 16 residues.

The rearrangement joins TRBV11-1 to TRBJ1-1, with D perhaps TRBD1 (5 bases). Trimming took 6 bases from V and 1 from J, leaving 12 bases between them. The length of the CDR3 is 14 residues. Germline values: CDR1 SGHAT, CDR2 FQDESV (reference sequence). CDR3 loop: CASRRQNSNTEAFF. CDR3 DNA sequence: TGTGCCAGCAGGAGACAGAACTCGAACACTGAAGCTTTCTTT.

The V gene is TRBV18, the J gene TRBJ1-2; the D gene is possibly TRBD1 (5 bases). Trimming removed 1 base at V and 5 bases at J, with 14 bases between. This CDR3 has 15 residues. CDR1 and CDR2 from the germline V gene are KGHSH and LQKENI. As DNA, the CDR3 is TGTGCCAGCTCACCACTTGAAGGGGCTGGTTATGGCTACACCTTC. Protein sequence: CASSPLEGAGYGYTF.

This chain uses TRBV20-1 with TRBJ2-7, with 8 bases that match TRBD2. The CDR3 contains 16 residues. Germline CDR1 and CDR2: DFQATT and SNEGSKA (reference sequence). V dropped 3 bases and J dropped 2; count of bases not matched to a gene: 12. For the CDR3, the DNA is TGCAGTGCTAGTAGGGTAGCGGGAAGTAATCCCTACGAGCAGTACTTC. Protein product: CSASRVAGSNPYEQYF.

The chain joins TRBV24-1 to TRBJ2-7; D call uncertain. Deletions cut 4 bases from V and 5 bases from J, with 11 bases between. Germline loops: CDR1 KGHDR, CDR2 SFDVKD. The CDR3 has 13 amino acids. The CDR3 reads CATSDPTENEQYF. In DNA, the CDR3 is TGTGCCACCAGTGACCCTACAGAAAACGAGCAGTACTTC.

V gene TRBV9 combines with J gene TRBJ2-7; 13 bases fit TRBD2. Germline V gives CDR1 SGDLS, CDR2 YYNGEE. This CDR3 spans 15 amino acids. J was trimmed by 3 bases and V by 4 bases; bases with no gene match: 4. The CDR3: CASSPGTSGNYEQYF. The CDR3 DNA sequence: TGTGCCAGCAGCCCCGGGACTAGCGGGAACTACGAGCAGTACTTC.

The V call is TRBV5-1, the J call TRBJ1-1; 8 bases align to TRBD1. The CDR3 length is 14 residues. V trimming: 2 bases; J trimming: 5 bases; junction bases outside the gene matches: 5. Looked up from germline, CDR1 is SGHRS and CDR2 is YFSETQ. The CDR3 protein is CASSFWGQETEAFF. The CDR3 DNA is TGCGCCAGCAGCTTTTGGGGACAGGAGACTGAAGCTTTCTTT.

Details on this clone: This CDR3 is also generated by other DNA sequences in the sample. The chain joins TRBV9 to TRBJ1-1; 7 nucleotides match TRBD1. From germline, CDR1 is SGDLS and CDR2 YYNGEE. The CDR3 consists of 15 residues. After removal of 4 bases from V and 3 bases from J, the junction contained 9 bases not matched to a gene. CDR3 in DNA: TGTGCCAGCAGCCCCAGACAGGGCGTTGACACTGAAGCTTTCTTT. This translates into CASSPRQGVDTEAFF.

This clone was seen only once. For the CDR3, the DNA is TGCGCCAGCGGACTCCGGGACAGGGTTGAAAAACTGTTTTTT. Its translation: CASGLRDRVEKLFF. The chain uses TRBV23-1 and TRBJ1-4; 9 nucleotides align to TRBD1. TRBV23-1 belongs to the ORF category, with a function that is uncertain. V lost 8 bases to trimming and J lost 7 bases; unmatched junction nucleotides: 8. The CDR3 covers 14 residues.

The V gene is TRBV10-1, the J gene TRBJ2-7; TRBD1 is a possible D gene (5 bases). The CDR3 covers 16 residues. The germline V gene encodes CDR1 WNHNN and CDR2 SYGVQD (reference sequence). Trimming removed 0 bases from V and 4 bases from J, with 16 bases in between. CDR3: CASSESWGRKWYEQYF. DNA for the CDR3: TGCGCCAGCAGTGAGTCGTGGGGCCGTAAATGGTACGAGCAGTACTTC.

This clone has only one observation. A junction boundary mismatches the germline segment, possibly from a read error. CDR3 nucleotide sequence: TGTGCCAGCAGTCAAGCACTCGGACAGGAGATAACTAGCAATCAGCCCCAGCATTTT. Protein product: CASSQALGQEITSNQPQHF. This rearrangement joins TRBV3-1 (or the pseudogene TRBV3-2) to TRBJ1-5; 7 bases agree with TRBD1. The germline V gene encodes CDR1 LGHDT and CDR2 YNNKEL (reference sequence). CDR3 length: 19 residues.

The chain joins TRBV27 to TRBJ2-7; TRBD2 agrees at 8 bases. Germline V gene sequence: CDR1 MNHEY, CDR2 SMNVEV (reference sequence). V shed 2 bases and J 6 bases; nucleotides not matched to a gene: 0. The CDR3 has 12 amino acids. This chain's CDR3 is CASSLAGGEQYF. The CDR3, as DNA: TGTGCCAGCAGTTTAGCGGGGGGCGAGCAGTACTTC.

V is TRBV5-1 and J is TRBJ2-1; 12 bases match TRBD2. J was trimmed by 10 bases and V by 3 bases; bases with no gene match: 17. The CDR3 covers 18 residues. CDR1 is SGHRS and CDR2 is YFSETQ in the germline V gene. CDR3 sequence reads: CASSSGLAGRQRTEEQFF. The CDR3 DNA follows: TGCGCCAGCAGCTCGGGACTAGCGGGTCGCCAGCGAACGGAGGAGCAGTTCTTC. Complete variable domain (other parts from reference TRBV5-1 and TRBJ2-1): KAGVTQTPRYLIKTRGQQVTLSCSPISGHRSVSWYQQTPGQGLQFLFEYFSETQRNKGNFPGRFSGRQFSNSRSEMNVSTLELGDSALYLCASSSGLAGRQRTEEQFFGPGTRLTVL.